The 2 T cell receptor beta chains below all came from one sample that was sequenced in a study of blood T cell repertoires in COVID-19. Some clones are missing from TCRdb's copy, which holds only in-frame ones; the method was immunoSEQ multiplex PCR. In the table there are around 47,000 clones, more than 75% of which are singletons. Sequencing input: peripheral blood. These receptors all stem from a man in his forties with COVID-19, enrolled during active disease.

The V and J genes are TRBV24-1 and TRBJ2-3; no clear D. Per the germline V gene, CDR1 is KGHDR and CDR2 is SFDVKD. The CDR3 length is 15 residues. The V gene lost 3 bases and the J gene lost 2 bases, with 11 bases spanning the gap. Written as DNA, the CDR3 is TGTGCCACCAGTGATCCCGGCGGCAACACAGATACGCAGTATTTT. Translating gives CATSDPGGNTDTQYF.

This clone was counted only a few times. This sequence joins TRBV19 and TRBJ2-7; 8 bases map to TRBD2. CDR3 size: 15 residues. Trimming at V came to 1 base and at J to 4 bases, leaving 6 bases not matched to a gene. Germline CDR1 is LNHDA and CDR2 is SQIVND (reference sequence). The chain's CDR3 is CASSIGASGHYEQYF. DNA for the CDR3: TGTGCCAGTAGTATAGGGGCTAGCGGGCATTACGAGCAGTACTTC.